The T cell receptor (beta chain) under discussion was sequenced for a study of shared clonotypes between healthy human individuals. The naive CD8 subset, CD45RO-negative cells positively selected for CCR7, excluded terminally differentiated effector memory CD45RA+ cells. This clone has just a few counts. Clones were sequenced by immunoSEQ multiplex PCR, and TCRdb holds only the in-frame ones, with some missing. The data contain about 2.1 million clones, 85% to 95% of them singletons. The sequencing sample was made of naive CD8+ T cells from PBMCs. This clonotype was sampled from a man between 18 and 29 years old in good health. Some clones in this sample may be carry-over from other donors' samples.

DNA for the CDR3: TGCGCCAGCAGCCCCAACCCTTACACCGGGGAGCTGTTTTTT. The encoded protein is CASSPNPYTGELFF. The J gene is TRBJ2-2, the V gene TRBV4-1, with no clear D. The CDR3 consists of 14 residues. Germline loops: CDR1 MGHRA, CDR2 YSYEKL. V was shortened by 4 bases and J by 3 bases, with 9 bases between the two germline ends.